This T cell receptor (beta chain) was retrieved from a study of T cells after posttransplantation cyclophosphamide. Points from the study as a whole: Tissue-infiltrating T cells from skin or gut overlapped little with blood T cells.

Note on this clone: No antigen is known for it.

The assay was immunoSEQ multiplex PCR, and TCRdb's table has in-frame clones only and misses some. There are 35,000 to 45,000 clones in the sample; 78% occur only once, and roughly 8.1% lies in the top ten. Cyclophosphamide on days +3 and +4 followed busulfan-fludarabine conditioning and a marrow graft. The sequence derives from a female patient aged 40-50 years who received an allogeneic stem cell transplant from a related donor, was CMV-positive, and had no GVHD. Part of the T cell pool may stem from the graft donor. The material sequenced was CD4+ T cells sorted from blood, taken roughly 2,000 days after a stem cell transplant with posttransplant cyclophosphamide.

The DNA of the CDR3 is TGCGCCAGCAGACAGGGGAATGAAAAACTGTTTTTT. As protein: CASRQGNEKLFF. The genes are TRBV5-1 and TRBJ1-4, with 7 bases aligning to TRBD1. There are 12 residues in the CDR3. From germline, CDR1 is SGHRS and CDR2 YFSETQ. V was pared by 5 bases and J by 5 bases, with 0 bases of the junction left unmatched.